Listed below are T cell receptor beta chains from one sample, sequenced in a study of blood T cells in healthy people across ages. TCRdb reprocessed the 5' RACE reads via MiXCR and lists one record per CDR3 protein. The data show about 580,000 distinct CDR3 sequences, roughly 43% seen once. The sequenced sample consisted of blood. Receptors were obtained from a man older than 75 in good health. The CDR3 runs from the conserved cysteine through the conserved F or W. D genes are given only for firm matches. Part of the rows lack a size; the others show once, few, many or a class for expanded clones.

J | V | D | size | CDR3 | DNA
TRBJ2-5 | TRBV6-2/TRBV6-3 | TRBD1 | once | CASSYRRQGGQETQYF | TGTGCCAGCAGTTACCGGAGACAGGGGGGACAAGAGACCCAGTACTTC
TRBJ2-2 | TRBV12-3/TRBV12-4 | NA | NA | CASSLVGGRAGELFF | TGTGCCAGCAGTTTGGTAGGGGGGAGGGCCGGGGAGCTGTTTTTT
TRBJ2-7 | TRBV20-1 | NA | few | CSAPQAYEQYF | TGCAGTGCTCCCCAGGCCTACGAGCAGTACTTC
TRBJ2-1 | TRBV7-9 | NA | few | CASSLRQGYNEQFF | TGTGCCAGCAGCTTACGCCAGGGATACAATGAGCAGTTCTTC
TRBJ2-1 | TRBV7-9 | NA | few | CASSLNRQQFF | TGTGCCAGCAGCTTGAACAGACAGCAGTTCTTC
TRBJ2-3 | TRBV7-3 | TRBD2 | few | CASSSNGLAGSVDTQYF | TGTGCCAGCAGCTCTAACGGACTAGCGGGGTCAGTAGATACGCAGTATTTT
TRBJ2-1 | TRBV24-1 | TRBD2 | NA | CATSTSGASSYNEQFF | TGTGCCACCAGTACTAGCGGGGCCAGCTCCTACAATGAGCAGTTCTTC
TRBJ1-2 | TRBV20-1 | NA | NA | CSAWEFRGYTF | TGCAGTGCTTGGGAGTTTAGGGGCTACACCTTC
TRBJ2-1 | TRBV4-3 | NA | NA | CASSQGGQLSYNEQFF | TGCGCCAGCAGCCAAGGGGGGCAGCTCTCCTACAATGAGCAGTTCTTC
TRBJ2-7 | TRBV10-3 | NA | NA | CAIRTDAGTGYEQYF | TGTGCCATCAGGACGGACGCCGGGACGGGGTACGAGCAGTACTTC
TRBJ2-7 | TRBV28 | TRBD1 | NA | CASSMPGQAASYEQYF | TGTGCCAGTTCAATGCCCGGACAGGCCGCATCCTACGAGCAGTACTTC
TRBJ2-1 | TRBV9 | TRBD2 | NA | CASSAQRGGRNDNEQFF | TGTGCCAGCAGCGCACAAAGAGGCGGGAGAAACGACAATGAGCAGTTCTTC
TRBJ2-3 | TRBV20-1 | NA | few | CSARPFQDTQYF | TGCAGTGCTCGCCCGTTTCAGGATACGCAGTATTTT
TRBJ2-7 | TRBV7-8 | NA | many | CASSLERESYEQYF | TGTGCCAGCAGCTTAGAACGGGAATCCTACGAGCAGTACTTC
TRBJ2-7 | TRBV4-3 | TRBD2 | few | CASSHRLADDGYEQYF | TGCGCCAGCAGCCATAGACTAGCGGACGACGGGTACGAGCAGTACTTC
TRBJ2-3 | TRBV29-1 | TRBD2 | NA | CSGRLGGRAGFRTDTQYF | TGCAGCGGTCGACTCGGCGGGAGGGCCGGGTTTAGGACAGATACGCAGTATTTT
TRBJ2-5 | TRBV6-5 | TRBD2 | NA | CASRGLTYNEQYF | TGTGCCAGCAGGGGACTAACCTACAATGAGCAGTACTTC
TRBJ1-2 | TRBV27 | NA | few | CASGRGPWYGYTF | TGTGCCAGCGGCCGGGGCCCGTGGTATGGCTACACCTTC
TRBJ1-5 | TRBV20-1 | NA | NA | CSARGLDPNQPQHF | TGCAGTGCTAGAGGATTGGACCCTAATCAGCCCCAGCATTTT
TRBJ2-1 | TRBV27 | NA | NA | CASSLRRGTNEQFF | TGTGCCAGCAGTTTAAGGAGGGGTACTAATGAGCAGTTCTTC
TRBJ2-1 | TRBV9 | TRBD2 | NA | CASSATSGRGNEQFF | TGTGCCAGCAGCGCGACTAGCGGGAGGGGAAATGAGCAGTTCTTC
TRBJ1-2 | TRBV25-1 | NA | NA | CASSELGAHGYTF | TGTGCCAGCAGTGAACTGGGGGCCCATGGCTACACCTTC
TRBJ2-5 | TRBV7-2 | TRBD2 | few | CASRPPGGQETQYF | TGTGCCAGCAGACCCCCGGGGGGCCAAGAGACCCAGTACTTC
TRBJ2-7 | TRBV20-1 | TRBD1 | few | CSAPMGPRQGSYEQYF | TGCAGTGCTCCGATGGGTCCCCGACAGGGAAGCTACGAGCAGTACTTC
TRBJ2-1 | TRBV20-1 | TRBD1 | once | CSATTGQDLGEQFF | TGCAGTGCTACCACGGGACAGGACCTCGGCGAGCAGTTCTTC
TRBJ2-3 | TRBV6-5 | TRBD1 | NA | CASSSLTVDRDRSDTQYF | TGTGCCAGCAGTTCCCTTACCGTGGACAGGGATAGGTCAGATACGCAGTATTTT
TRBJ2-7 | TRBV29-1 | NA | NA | CGAYAPGMGEQYF | TGCGGCGCCTATGCACCAGGGATGGGCGAGCAGTACTTC
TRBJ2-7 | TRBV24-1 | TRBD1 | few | CATSVTGWEQYF | TGTGCCACCAGTGTGACAGGGTGGGAGCAGTACTTC
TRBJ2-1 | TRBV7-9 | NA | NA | CASSFAGSYNEQFF | TGTGCCAGCAGCTTCGCTGGCTCCTACAATGAGCAGTTCTTC
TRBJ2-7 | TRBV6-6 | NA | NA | CASSYGERTAKIDEQYF | TGTGCCAGCAGTTACGGGGAAAGGACAGCTAAAATCGACGAGCAGTACTTC
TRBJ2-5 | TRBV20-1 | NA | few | CSATGVKQETQYF | TGCAGTGCTACGGGAGTAAAACAAGAGACCCAGTACTTC
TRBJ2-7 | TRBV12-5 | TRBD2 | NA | CASGPDGPSGTSSYEQYF | TGTGCTAGTGGTCCAGACGGACCCTCCGGGACTAGCTCCTACGAGCAGTACTTC
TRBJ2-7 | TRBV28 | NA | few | CASSLLSRAVYF | TGTGCCAGCAGTTTATTGTCCAGGGCCGTGTACTTC
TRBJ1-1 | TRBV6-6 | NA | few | CASSDAPDTEAFF | TGTGCCAGCAGTGATGCCCCCGACACTGAAGCTTTCTTT
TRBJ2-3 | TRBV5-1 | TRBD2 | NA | CASSLGPSGGTDTQYF | TGCGCCAGCAGCTTGGGCCCTAGCGGGGGCACAGATACGCAGTATTTT
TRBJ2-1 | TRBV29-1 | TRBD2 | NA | CSVERKRESLSYNEQFF | TGCAGCGTTGAAAGGAAGCGGGAGTCGCTCTCCTACAATGAGCAGTTCTTC
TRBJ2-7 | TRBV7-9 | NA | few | CASSPQGGNYEQYF | TGTGCCAGCAGCCCGCAGGGGGGCAACTACGAGCAGTACTTC
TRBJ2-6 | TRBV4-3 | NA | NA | CASSQGTSDSGANVLTF | TGCGCCAGCAGCCAAGGGACATCCGACTCTGGGGCCAACGTCCTGACTTTC
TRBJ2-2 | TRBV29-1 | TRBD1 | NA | CSVNRGLNTGELFF | TGCAGCGTGAACAGGGGGCTGAACACCGGGGAGCTGTTTTTT
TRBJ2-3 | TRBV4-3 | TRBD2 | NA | CASSQDQARLAGVVTDTQYF | TGCGCCAGCAGCCAAGATCAGGCCCGACTAGCGGGAGTGGTAACAGATACGCAGTATTTT
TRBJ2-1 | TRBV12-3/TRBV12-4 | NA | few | CASTQSGGPYNEQFF | TGTGCCAGCACCCAATCGGGGGGCCCCTACAATGAGCAGTTCTTC
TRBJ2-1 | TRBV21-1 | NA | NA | CASSDGGREQFF | TGTGCCAGCAGCGACGGGGGTCGCGAGCAGTTCTTC
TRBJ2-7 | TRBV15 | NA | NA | CATSRAQGIDEQYF | TGTGCCACCAGCAGAGCACAGGGTATCGACGAGCAGTACTTC
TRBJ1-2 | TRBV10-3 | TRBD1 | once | CAISEPSTGGYGYTF | TGTGCCATCAGTGAGCCCTCGACAGGGGGCTATGGCTACACCTTC
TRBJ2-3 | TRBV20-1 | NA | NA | CSARRQASTDTQYF | TGCAGTGCTCGAAGACAGGCTAGCACAGATACGCAGTATTTT
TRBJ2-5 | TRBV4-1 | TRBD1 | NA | CASSRTGGALETQYF | TGCGCCAGCAGCCGAACAGGGGGCGCATTAGAGACCCAGTACTTC
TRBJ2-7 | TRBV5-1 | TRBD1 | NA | CASSLSIAKVRDRGRGEQYF | TGCGCCAGCAGTCTCTCCATTGCGAAAGTCCGGGACAGGGGGCGAGGCGAGCAGTACTTC
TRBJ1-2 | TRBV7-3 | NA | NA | CASSLPDNLGVNNYGYTF | TGTGCCAGCAGCTTACCTGACAACCTGGGGGTGAATAACTATGGCTACACCTTC
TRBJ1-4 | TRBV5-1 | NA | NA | CASSLTSRGGEKPFF | TGCGCCAGCAGCTTGACCTCCAGGGGAGGTGAAAAACCGTTTTTT
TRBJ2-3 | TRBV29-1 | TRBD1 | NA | CSVEGLRTGALGDTQYF | TGCAGCGTTGAAGGATTGCGGACAGGGGCTCTCGGAGATACGCAGTATTTT
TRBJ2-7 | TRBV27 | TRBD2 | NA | CASSPGLALAYEQYF | TGTGCCAGCAGTCCTGGACTAGCGCTGGCCTACGAGCAGTACTTC
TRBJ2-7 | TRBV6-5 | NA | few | CASSYTGPYNEQYF | TGTGCCAGCAGTTATACAGGACCCTACAATGAGCAGTACTTC